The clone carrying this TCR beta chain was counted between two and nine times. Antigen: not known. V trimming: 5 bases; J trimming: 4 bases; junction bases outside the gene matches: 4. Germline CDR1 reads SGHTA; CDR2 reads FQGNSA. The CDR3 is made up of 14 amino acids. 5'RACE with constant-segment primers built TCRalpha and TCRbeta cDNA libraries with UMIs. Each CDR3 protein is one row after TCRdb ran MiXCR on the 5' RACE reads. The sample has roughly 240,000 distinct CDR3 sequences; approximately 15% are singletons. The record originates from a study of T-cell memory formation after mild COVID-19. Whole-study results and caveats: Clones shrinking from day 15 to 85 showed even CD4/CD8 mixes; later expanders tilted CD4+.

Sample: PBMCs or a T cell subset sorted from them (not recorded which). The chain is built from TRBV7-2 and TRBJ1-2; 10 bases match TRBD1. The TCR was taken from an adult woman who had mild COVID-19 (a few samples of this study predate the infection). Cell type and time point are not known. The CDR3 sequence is CASSKDRGSYGYTF. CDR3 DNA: TGTGCCAGCAGCAAGGACAGGGGGTCCTATGGCTACACCTTC.